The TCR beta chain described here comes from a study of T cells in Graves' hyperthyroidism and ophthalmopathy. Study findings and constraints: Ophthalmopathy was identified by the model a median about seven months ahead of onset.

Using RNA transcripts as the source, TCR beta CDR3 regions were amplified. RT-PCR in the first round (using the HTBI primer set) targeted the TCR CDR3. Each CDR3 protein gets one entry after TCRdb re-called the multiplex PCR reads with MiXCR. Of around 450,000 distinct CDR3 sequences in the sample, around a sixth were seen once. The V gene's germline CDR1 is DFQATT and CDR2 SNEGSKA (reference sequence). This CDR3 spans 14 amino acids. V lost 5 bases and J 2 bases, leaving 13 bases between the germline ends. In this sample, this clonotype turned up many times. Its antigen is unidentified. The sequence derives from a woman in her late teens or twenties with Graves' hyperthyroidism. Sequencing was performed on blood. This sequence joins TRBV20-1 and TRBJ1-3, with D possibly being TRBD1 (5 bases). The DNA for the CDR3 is TGCAGTGCTGGGAAGGGGCGCGCTGGAAACACCATATATTTT. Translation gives CSAGKGRAGNTIYF.